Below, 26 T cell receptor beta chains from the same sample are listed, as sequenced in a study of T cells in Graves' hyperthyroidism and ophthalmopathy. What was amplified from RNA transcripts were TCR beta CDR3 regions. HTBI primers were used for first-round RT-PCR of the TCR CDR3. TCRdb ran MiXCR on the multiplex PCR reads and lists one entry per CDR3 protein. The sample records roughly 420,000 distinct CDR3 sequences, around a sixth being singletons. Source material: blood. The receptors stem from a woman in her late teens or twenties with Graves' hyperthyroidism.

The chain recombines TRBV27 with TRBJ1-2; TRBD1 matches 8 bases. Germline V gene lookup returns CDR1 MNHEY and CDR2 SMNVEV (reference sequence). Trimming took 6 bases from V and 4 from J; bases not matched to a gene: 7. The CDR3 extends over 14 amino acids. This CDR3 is CASSVQGGCYGYTF. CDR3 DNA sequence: TGTGCCAGCAGCGTACAGGGGGGCTGCTATGGCTACACCTTC.

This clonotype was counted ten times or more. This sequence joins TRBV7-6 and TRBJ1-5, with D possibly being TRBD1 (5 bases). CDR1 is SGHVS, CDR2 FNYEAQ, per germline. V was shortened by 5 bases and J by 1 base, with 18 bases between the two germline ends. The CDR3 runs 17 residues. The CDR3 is CASSLPDRRGSNQPQHF. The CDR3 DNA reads TGTGCCAGCAGCCTCCCCGACCGGCGGGGCAGCAATCAGCCCCAGCATTTT.

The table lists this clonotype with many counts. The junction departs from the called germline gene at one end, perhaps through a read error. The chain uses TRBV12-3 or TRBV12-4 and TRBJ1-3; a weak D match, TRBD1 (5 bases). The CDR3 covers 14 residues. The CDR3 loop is CASSSGPSGNTIYF. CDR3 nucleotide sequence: TGTGCCAGCAGCTCAGGGCCATCTGGGAACACCATATATTTT.

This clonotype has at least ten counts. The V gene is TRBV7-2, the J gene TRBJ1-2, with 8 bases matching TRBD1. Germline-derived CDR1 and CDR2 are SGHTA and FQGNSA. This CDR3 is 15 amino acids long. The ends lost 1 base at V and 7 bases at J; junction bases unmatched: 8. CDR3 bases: TGTGCCAGCAGCTTAGACGATGGGACAGGCGGTGGCTACACCTTC. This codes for CASSLDDGTGGGYTF.

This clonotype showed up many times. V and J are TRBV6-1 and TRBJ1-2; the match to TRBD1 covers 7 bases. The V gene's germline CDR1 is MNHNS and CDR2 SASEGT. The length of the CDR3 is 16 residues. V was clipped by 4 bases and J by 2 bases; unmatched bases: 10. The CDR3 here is CASSGLTGTANYGYTF. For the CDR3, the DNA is TGTGCCAGCAGTGGCTTAACCGGGACAGCAAACTATGGCTACACCTTC.

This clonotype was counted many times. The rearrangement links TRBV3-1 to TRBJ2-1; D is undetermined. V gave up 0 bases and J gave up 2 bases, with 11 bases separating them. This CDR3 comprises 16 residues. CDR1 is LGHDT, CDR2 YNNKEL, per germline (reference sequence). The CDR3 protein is CASSQDNSPAYNEQFF. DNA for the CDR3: TGTGCCAGCAGCCAAGATAATTCTCCAGCCTACAATGAGCAGTTCTTC.

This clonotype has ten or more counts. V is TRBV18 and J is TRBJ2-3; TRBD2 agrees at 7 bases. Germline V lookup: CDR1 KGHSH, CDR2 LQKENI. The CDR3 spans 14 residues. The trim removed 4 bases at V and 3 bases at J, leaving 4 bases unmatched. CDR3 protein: CASSRGGTTDTQYF. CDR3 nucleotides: TGTGCCAGCTCACGGGGGGGTACTACAGATACGCAGTATTTT. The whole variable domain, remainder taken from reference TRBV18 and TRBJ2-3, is NAGVMQNPRHLVRRRGQEARLRCSPMKGHSHVYWYRQLPEEGLKFMVYLQKENIIDESGMPKERFSAEFPKEGPSILRIQQVVRGDSAAYFCASSRGGTTDTQYFGPGTRLTVL.

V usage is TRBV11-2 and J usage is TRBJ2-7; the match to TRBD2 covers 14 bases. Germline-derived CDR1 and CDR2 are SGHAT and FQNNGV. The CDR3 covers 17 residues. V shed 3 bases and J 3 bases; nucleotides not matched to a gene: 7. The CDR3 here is CASSFEGLAGVGYEQYF. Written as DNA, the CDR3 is TGTGCCAGCAGCTTTGAGGGACTAGCGGGAGTGGGCTACGAGCAGTACTTC.

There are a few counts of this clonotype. The CDR3 DNA sequence: TGTGCCAGCAGACTGGACGGCTCTGAAGCTTTCTTT. The encoded protein is CASRLDGSEAFF. The rearrangement joins TRBV7-9 to TRBJ1-1; D is unclear. V lost 6 bases and J 6 bases, leaving 11 bases between the germline ends. The CDR3 sequence is 12 residues long. Germline V gives CDR1 SEHNR, CDR2 FQNEAQ (reference sequence).

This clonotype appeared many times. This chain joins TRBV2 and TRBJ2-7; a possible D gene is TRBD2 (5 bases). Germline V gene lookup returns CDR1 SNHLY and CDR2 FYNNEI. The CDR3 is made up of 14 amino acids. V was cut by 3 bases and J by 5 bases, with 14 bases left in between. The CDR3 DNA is TGTGCCAGCAGTGACGGGATCCGACGACACGAGCAGTACTTC. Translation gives CASSDGIRRHEQYF.

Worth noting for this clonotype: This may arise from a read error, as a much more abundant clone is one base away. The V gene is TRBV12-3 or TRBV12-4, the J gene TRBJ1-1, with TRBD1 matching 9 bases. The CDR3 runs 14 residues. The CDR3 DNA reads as TGTGCCAGCAGGGGACAGGGAGGGGTCACTGAAGCTCTCTTT. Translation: CASRGQGGVTEALF.

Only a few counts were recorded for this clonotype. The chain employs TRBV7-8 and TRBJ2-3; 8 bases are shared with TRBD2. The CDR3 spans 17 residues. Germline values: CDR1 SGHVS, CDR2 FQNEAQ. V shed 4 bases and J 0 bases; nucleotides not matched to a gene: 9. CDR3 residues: CASSSTSSGRSTDTQYF. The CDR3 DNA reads TGTGCCAGCAGCTCAACTTCTAGCGGGCGAAGCACAGATACGCAGTATTTT.

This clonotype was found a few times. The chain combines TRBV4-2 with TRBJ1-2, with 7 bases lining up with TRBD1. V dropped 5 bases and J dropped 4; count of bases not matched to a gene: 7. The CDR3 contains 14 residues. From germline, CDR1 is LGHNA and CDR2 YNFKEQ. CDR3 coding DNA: TGTGCCAGCAGCGCCCCCGGGACAGCCTATGGCTACACCTTC. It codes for CASSAPGTAYGYTF.

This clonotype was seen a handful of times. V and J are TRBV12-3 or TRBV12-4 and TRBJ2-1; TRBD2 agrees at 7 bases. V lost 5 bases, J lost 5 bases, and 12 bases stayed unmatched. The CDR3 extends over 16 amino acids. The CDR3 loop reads CASSRFGREIHNEQFF. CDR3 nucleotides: TGTGCCAGCAGTAGGTTTGGGCGGGAGATCCACAATGAGCAGTTCTTC.

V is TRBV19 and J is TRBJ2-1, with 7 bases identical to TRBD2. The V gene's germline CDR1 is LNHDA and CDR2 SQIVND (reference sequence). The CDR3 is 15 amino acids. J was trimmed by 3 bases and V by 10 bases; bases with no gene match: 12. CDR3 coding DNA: TGTGCCACTAAAGCGGGGCAGGGTTACTACAATGAGCAGTTCTTC. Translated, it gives CATKAGQGYYNEQFF.

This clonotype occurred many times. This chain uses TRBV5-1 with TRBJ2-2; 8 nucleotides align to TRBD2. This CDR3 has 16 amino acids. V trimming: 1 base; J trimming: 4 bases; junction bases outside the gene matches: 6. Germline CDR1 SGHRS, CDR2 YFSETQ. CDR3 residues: CASSLFSGDVTGELFF. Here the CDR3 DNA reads TGCGCCAGCAGCTTGTTTAGCGGGGATGTCACCGGGGAGCTGTTTTTT.

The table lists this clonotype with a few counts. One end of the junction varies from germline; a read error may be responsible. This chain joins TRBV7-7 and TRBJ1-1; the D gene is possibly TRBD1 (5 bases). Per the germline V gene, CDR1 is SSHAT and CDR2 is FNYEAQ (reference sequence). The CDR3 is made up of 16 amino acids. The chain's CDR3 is CASSLGSGRVNTEAFF. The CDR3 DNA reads TGTGCTAGCAGCTTAGGGTCAGGGCGGGTGAACACTGAAGCTTTCTTT.

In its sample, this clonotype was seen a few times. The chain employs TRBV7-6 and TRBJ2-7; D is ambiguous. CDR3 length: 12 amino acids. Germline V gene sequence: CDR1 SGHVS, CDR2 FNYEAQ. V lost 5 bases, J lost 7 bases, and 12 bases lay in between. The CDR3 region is CASSTTPGEQYF. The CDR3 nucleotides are TGTGCCAGCAGCACGACACCTGGGGAGCAGTACTTC.

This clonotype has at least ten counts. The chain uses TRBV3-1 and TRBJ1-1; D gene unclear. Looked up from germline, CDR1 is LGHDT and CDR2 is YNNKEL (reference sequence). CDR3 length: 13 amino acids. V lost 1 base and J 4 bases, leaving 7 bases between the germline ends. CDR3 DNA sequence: TGTGCCAGCAGCCAAGGTTGGGGCACTGAAGCTTTCTTT. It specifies CASSQGWGTEAFF.

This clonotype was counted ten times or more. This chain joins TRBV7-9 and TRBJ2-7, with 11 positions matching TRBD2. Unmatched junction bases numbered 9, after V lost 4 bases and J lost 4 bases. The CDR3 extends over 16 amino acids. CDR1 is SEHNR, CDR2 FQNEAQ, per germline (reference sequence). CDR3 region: CASSSAAGLAVYEQYF. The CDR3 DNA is TGTGCCAGCAGCTCTGCTGCGGGACTAGCGGTGTACGAGCAGTACTTC.

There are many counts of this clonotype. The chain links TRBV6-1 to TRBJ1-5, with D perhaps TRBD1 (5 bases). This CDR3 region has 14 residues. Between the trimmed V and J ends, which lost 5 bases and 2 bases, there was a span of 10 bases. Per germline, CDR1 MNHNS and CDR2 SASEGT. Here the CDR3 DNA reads TGTGCCAGCAGTCAAGACAGACGCAATCAGCCCCAGCATTTT. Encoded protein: CASSQDRRNQPQHF.

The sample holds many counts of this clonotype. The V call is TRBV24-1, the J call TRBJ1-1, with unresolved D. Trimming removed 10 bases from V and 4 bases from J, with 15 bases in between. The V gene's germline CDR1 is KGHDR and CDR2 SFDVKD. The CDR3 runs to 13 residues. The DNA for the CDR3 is TGTGCCACTTCAACCGGGAGAAGCACTGAAGCTTTCTTT. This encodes CATSTGRSTEAFF.

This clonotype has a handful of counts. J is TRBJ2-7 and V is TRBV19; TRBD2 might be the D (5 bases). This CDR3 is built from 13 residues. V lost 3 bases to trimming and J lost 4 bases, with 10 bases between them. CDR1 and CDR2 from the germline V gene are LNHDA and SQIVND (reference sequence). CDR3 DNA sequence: TGTGCCAGTAGTATTGGTTCGGGGTACGAGCAGTACTTC. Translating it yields CASSIGSGYEQYF.

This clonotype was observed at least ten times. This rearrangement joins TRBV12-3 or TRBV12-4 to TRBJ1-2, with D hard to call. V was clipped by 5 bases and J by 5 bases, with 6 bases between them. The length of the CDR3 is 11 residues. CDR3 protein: CASSPKYGYTF. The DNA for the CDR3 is TGTGCCAGCAGTCCCAAATATGGCTACACCTTC.

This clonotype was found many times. CDR3 sequence reads: CASSLGRGGYGYTF. In DNA, the CDR3 is TGTGCCAGCAGTTTGGGCAGGGGAGGCTATGGCTACACCTTC. The rearrangement links TRBV12-3 or TRBV12-4 to TRBJ1-2; a possible D gene is TRBD1 (6 bases). CDR3 length: 14 amino acids. The V gene lost 3 bases and the J gene lost 4 bases, with 12 bases spanning the gap.

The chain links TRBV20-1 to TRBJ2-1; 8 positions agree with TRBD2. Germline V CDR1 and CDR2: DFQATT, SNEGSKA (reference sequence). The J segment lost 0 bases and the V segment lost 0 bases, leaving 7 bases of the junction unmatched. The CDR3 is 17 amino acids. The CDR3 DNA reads TGCAGTGCTAGAGATCCTTTAGGGACTAGCTCCTACAATGAGCAGTTCTTC. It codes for CSARDPLGTSSYNEQFF.